One and the same sample provided the 29 T cell receptor beta chains below, sequenced in a study of PD-1 blockade in classical Hodgkin lymphoma. Every patient relapsed after autologous stem cell transplantation, and brentuximab vedotin exposure varied. The protocol was immunoSEQ multiplex PCR, while the TCRdb copy is restricted to in-frame clones and leaves out a portion. The sample has tens of thousands of clones, more than 75% seen once. Material: peripheral blood mononuclear cells (PBMCs), obtained at baseline. The receptors stem from a human donor with classical Hodgkin lymphoma.

The chain couples TRBV27 to TRBJ2-3; TRBD2 is a possible D gene (5 bases). Germline V CDR1 and CDR2: MNHEY, SMNVEV (reference sequence). The CDR3 covers 14 residues. The ends were cut back, 10 bases at V and 2 bases at J, with 16 bases in the middle. The CDR3 nucleotides read TGTGCCACCAAAGTGGCGGGTACCACAGATACGCAGTATTTT. Residues: CATKVAGTTDTQYF.

The chain is built from TRBV9 and TRBJ2-2; D might be TRBD2 (5 bases). Looked up from germline, CDR1 is SGDLS and CDR2 is YYNGEE. The CDR3 is 16 residues long. Trimming pared 0 bases from V and 6 bases from J, leaving 15 bases between. CDR3 region: CASSVEDSGSAGELFF. CDR3 DNA sequence: TGTGCCAGCAGCGTAGAGGACTCGGGGAGCGCCGGGGAGCTGTTTTTT. The whole variable domain, filled in from reference TRBV9 and TRBJ2-2, reads DSGVTQTPKHLITATGQRVTLRCSPRSGDLSVYWYQQSLDQGLQFLIQYYNGEERAKGNILERFSAQQFPDLHSELNLSSLELGDSALYFCASSVEDSGSAGELFFGEGSRLTVL.

The chain has TRBV6-4 and TRBJ2-3; 8 positions match TRBD2. The V gene end was trimmed by 3 bases and the J gene end by 0 bases; junction bases not matched to a gene: 2. Germline V gene sequence: CDR1 MRHNA, CDR2 SNTAGT. This CDR3 is built from 15 residues. The CDR3 nucleotides read TGTGCCAGCAGTGATATAGCGGGGAGCACAGATACGCAGTATTTT. Translation gives CASSDIAGSTDTQYF.

V and J are TRBV5-5 and TRBJ2-1; D gene ambiguous. This CDR3 region has 16 residues. V was shortened by 1 base and J by 0 bases, with 11 bases between the two germline ends. Germline assignment: CDR1 SGHKS and CDR2 YYEKEE (reference sequence). The CDR3 DNA is TGTGCCAGCAGCTTGTTAACGAGCAACTCCTACAATGAGCAGTTCTTC. Residues: CASSLLTSNSYNEQFF.

The rearrangement links TRBV6-5 to TRBJ2-2; D is uncertain. The CDR3 has 13 residues. The V end was cut by 4 bases, the J end by 6 bases, with 9 bases between. CDR1 MNHEY and CDR2 SVGAGI come from the germline V gene. The CDR3 DNA sequence: TGTGCCAGCAGTTTATTCGGGCCCGGGGAGCTGTTTTTT. Translation gives CASSLFGPGELFF.

The chain employs TRBV29-1 and TRBJ2-7; perhaps D is TRBD1 or TRBD2 (6 bases each). This CDR3 has 14 amino acids. The V and J ends lost 3 bases and 2 bases respectively, with 14 bases between them. Germline V gene sequence: CDR1 SQVTM, CDR2 ANQGSEA. The CDR3 DNA reads TGCAGCGTTGACGGGGGCAGGGAACCCTACGAGCAGTACTTC. It encodes CSVDGGREPYEQYF.

The CDR3 DNA follows: TGTGCCAGCAGCCAAAGGCTAGCGGGGGGGCCCTCCTACGAGCAGTACTTC. Amino acids: CASSQRLAGGPSYEQYF. The V and J genes are TRBV4-2 and TRBJ2-7, with 12 bases aligning to TRBD2. V gave up 2 bases and J gave up 0 bases; unmatched junction bases: 5. The V gene's germline CDR1 is LGHNA and CDR2 YNFKEQ. This CDR3 region has 17 residues.

The chain employs TRBV4-1 and TRBJ1-1; no reliable D call. Trimming shortened V by 1 base and J by 0 bases, and 6 bases separated the two germline ends. Germline assignment: CDR1 MGHRA and CDR2 YSYEKL. This CDR3 spans 14 amino acids. The CDR3 reads CASSQGTVNTEAFF. The CDR3 DNA is TGCGCCAGCAGCCAAGGGACGGTGAACACTGAAGCTTTCTTT.

The V gene is TRBV19, the J gene TRBJ1-1; a possible D gene is TRBD1 (6 bases). V lost 3 bases and J lost 0, with 17 bases in between. CDR1 and CDR2 from the germline V gene are LNHDA and SQIVND (reference sequence). The CDR3 is 17 residues long. CDR3 nucleotides: TGTGCCAGTAGTATTGACCCGACAGGTTGGATGAACACTGAAGCTTTCTTT. This gives the protein CASSIDPTGWMNTEAFF.

The chain carries TRBV4-1 and TRBJ2-7; TRBD1 matches at 9 bases. This CDR3 comprises 14 residues. Germline V gives CDR1 MGHRA, CDR2 YSYEKL. Trimming removed 1 base from V and 2 bases from J; junction bases left unmatched: 0. The CDR3 protein is CASSQGDRAYEQYF. In nucleotides, the CDR3 is TGCGCCAGCAGCCAAGGGGACAGGGCCTACGAGCAGTACTTC.

This chain uses TRBV2 with TRBJ2-2; the D is unclear. CDR1 and CDR2 (germline): SNHLY, FYNNEI. V lost 3 bases and J 7 bases, leaving 12 bases between the germline ends. The CDR3 runs to 14 residues. The CDR3 coding sequence is TGTGCCAGCAGTGACCTCAAGAGAGGCGGGGAGCTGTTTTTT. Its protein is CASSDLKRGGELFF.

This clone was seen a single time. Here the CDR3 reads CASQSTGVRSGANVLTF. The CDR3 region has the DNA TGTGCCAGTCAATCCACAGGGGTCCGCTCTGGGGCCAACGTCCTGACTTTC. This rearrangement joins TRBV19 to TRBJ2-6; the match to TRBD1 covers 7 bases. Looked up from germline, CDR1 is LNHDA and CDR2 is SQIVND (reference sequence). The ends lost 8 bases at V and 0 bases at J; junction bases unmatched: 10. This CDR3 is built from 17 residues. Full variable domain (missing parts from reference TRBV19 and TRBJ2-6): DGGITQSPKYLFRKEGQNVTLSCEQNLNHDAMYWYRQDPGQGLRLIYYSQIVNDFQKGDIAEGYSVSREKKESFPLTVTSAQKNPTAFYLCASQSTGVRSGANVLTFGAGSRLTVL.

This clone was observed a handful of times. The CDR3 reads CASSEGSFRTETQYF. The CDR3 nucleotides are TGTGCCAGCAGTGAAGGATCCTTTAGGACGGAGACCCAGTACTTC. The chain carries TRBV2 and TRBJ2-5; no firm D call. The CDR3 has 15 amino acids. Germline V gene sequence: CDR1 SNHLY, CDR2 FYNNEI. V was cut by 1 base and J by 5 bases, with 14 bases left in between. Combining the CDR3 with reference TRBV2 and TRBJ2-5 gives the whole variable domain EPEVTQTPSHQVTQMGQEVILRCVPISNHLYFYWYRQILGQKVEFLVSFYNNEISEKSEIFDDQFSVERPDGSNFTLKIRSTKLEDSAMYFCASSEGSFRTETQYFGPGTRLLVL.

The rearrangement links TRBV21-1 to TRBJ2-7; the D segment call TRBD1 is taken from the table without a DNA check. TRBV21-1 counts as a pseudogene. The CDR3 consists of 16 residues. The CDR3 here is CASSKELQGRSYEQYF. CDR3 bases: TGTGCCAGCAGCAAAGAATTACAGGGGCGGTCCTACGAGCAGTACTTC.

This clone was found a few times. The chain couples TRBV28 to TRBJ1-1; the D is unclear. V lost 2 bases to trimming and J lost 2 bases, with 9 bases between them. The length of the CDR3 is 14 residues. Germline V gene lookup returns CDR1 MDHEN and CDR2 SYDVKM. The CDR3 nucleotides read TGTGCCAGCAGTTTACCGGTGTTCAACACTGAAGCTTTCTTT. Its translation is CASSLPVFNTEAFF.

The rearrangement uses TRBV11-2 and TRBJ2-5, with D possibly matching TRBD2 (5 bases). Germline lookup yields CDR1 SGHAT and CDR2 FQNNGV. Trimming removed 0 bases at V and 9 bases at J, with 8 bases between. The CDR3 runs to 12 residues. The CDR3 loop is CASSLDAAAQYF. As DNA, the CDR3 is TGTGCCAGCAGCTTAGACGCAGCGGCCCAGTACTTC.

V usage is TRBV28 and J usage is TRBJ2-7; maybe TRBD2 (7 bases). Trimming shortened V by 6 bases and J by 7 bases, and 31 bases separated the two germline ends. The V gene's germline CDR1 is MDHEN and CDR2 SYDVKM. CDR3 length: 18 residues. CDR3 residues: CASSIGMAGAGALWEQYF. As DNA, the CDR3 is TGTGCCAGCAGCATCGGAATGGCGGGGGCAGGGGCCCTTTGGGAGCAGTACTTC.

This clone was counted once. The chain links TRBV2 to TRBJ2-2; no firm D call. The CDR3 sequence is 13 residues long. V lost 0 bases, J lost 7 bases, and 6 bases lay in between. CDR1 SNHLY and CDR2 FYNNEI come from the germline V gene. CDR3 residues: CASSEARNGELFF. CDR3 DNA: TGTGCCAGCAGTGAAGCGCGTAACGGGGAGCTGTTTTTT.

This clone was found a few times. The V call is TRBV2, the J call TRBJ1-6; perhaps TRBD1 as D (5 bases). Per germline, CDR1 SNHLY and CDR2 FYNNEI. V was shortened by 6 bases and J by 4 bases, with 10 bases between the two germline ends. CDR3 length: 14 amino acids. In nucleotides, the CDR3 is TGTGCCAGCAGAAGGGCAGGGTATAATTCACCCCTCCACTTT. Encoded protein: CASRRAGYNSPLHF.

The chain uses TRBV30 and TRBJ2-7; D is possibly TRBD2 (6 bases). This CDR3 has 12 residues. Between the trimmed V and J ends, which lost 4 bases and 2 bases, there was a span of 9 bases. The germline V gene encodes CDR1 GTSNPN and CDR2 SVGIG (reference sequence). This CDR3 is CAWTAGPYEQYF. DNA of the CDR3: TGTGCCTGGACGGCGGGACCCTACGAGCAGTACTTC.

The CDR3 DNA follows: TGTGCCAGCAGTTGGGGGGACACCACTAACTATGGCTACACCTTC. This codes for CASSWGDTTNYGYTF. The chain joins TRBV6-6 to TRBJ1-2; D is perhaps TRBD1 (6 bases). The CDR3 extends over 15 amino acids. CDR1 and CDR2 from the germline V gene are MNHNY and SVGAGI (reference sequence). V was cut by 4 bases and J by 0 bases, with 12 bases left in between.

The J gene is TRBJ1-1, the V gene TRBV7-9, with D possibly matching TRBD1 (6 bases). The germline V gene has CDR1 SEHNR and CDR2 FQNEAQ (reference sequence). V lost 7 bases and J 2 bases, leaving 11 bases between the germline ends. The CDR3 is made up of 13 amino acids. CDR3: CASKRTANTEAFF. Written as DNA, the CDR3 is TGTGCCAGCAAGAGGACAGCCAACACTGAAGCTTTCTTT.

The V call is TRBV30, the J call TRBJ2-1; D is unclear. Trimming removed 0 bases from V and 7 bases from J, with 10 bases in between. Germline CDR1 reads GTSNPN; CDR2 reads SVGIG (reference sequence). This CDR3 has 13 residues. This chain's CDR3 is CAWSVTVRNEQFF. DNA of the CDR3: TGTGCCTGGAGTGTAACGGTTAGGAATGAGCAGTTCTTC. The full variable domain, completed using reference TRBV30 and TRBJ2-1, is SQTIHQWPATLVQPVGSPLSLECTVEGTSNPNLYWYRQAAGRGLQLLFYSVGIGQISSEVPQNLSASRPQDRQFILSSKKLLLSDSGFYLCAWSVTVRNEQFFGPGTRLTVL.

V and J are TRBV7-3 and TRBJ2-2; D is possibly TRBD2 (5 bases). Germline V CDR1 and CDR2: SGHTA, FQGTGA. This CDR3 comprises 14 residues. V was clipped by 10 bases and J by 1 base, with 13 bases between them. The CDR3: CATRDSRNTGELFF. The DNA of the CDR3 is TGTGCCACCCGGGATAGCCGGAACACCGGGGAGCTGTTTTTT.

The chain uses TRBV7-2 and TRBJ1-6; tentative D call: TRBD1 (6 bases). CDR3 length equals 12 residues. The germline V gene has CDR1 SGHTA and CDR2 FQGNSA. V shed 2 bases and J shed 14 bases, with 10 bases lying between them. CDR3 residues: CASSLIRDTLHF. The CDR3 region has the DNA TGTGCCAGCAGCTTAATCCGGGACACCCTCCACTTT.

The chain couples TRBV4-1 to TRBJ2-7; 10 positions agree with TRBD1. The germline V gene encodes CDR1 MGHRA and CDR2 YSYEKL. The CDR3 has 17 amino acids. Losses at the gene ends were 0 bases for V and 4 bases for J; bases not matched to a gene: 9. The CDR3 protein is CASSQDTGQGIMYEQYF. CDR3 bases: TGCGCCAGCAGCCAAGACACGGGACAGGGGATCATGTACGAGCAGTACTTC.

The V and J genes are TRBV6-5 and TRBJ2-5, with D unresolved. The V end lost 5 bases, the J end lost 5 bases, and 15 bases lay between the germline ends. The germline CDR1 and CDR2 sequences are MNHEY and SVGAGI. This CDR3 contains 14 residues. As DNA, the CDR3 is TGTGCCAGCAGTCTCCTGGTGGGCCGGGAGACCCAGTACTTC. It translates to CASSLLVGRETQYF.

This chain uses TRBV4-1 with TRBJ1-5; D gene uncertain. Trimming removed 3 bases from V and 4 bases from J, with 10 bases in between. The CDR3 is 14 residues long. From germline, CDR1 is MGHRA and CDR2 YSYEKL. CDR3 loop: CASSQSIENQPQHF. DNA of the CDR3: TGCGCCAGCAGCCAGTCCATAGAGAATCAGCCCCAGCATTTT.

V and J are TRBV9 and TRBJ2-3, with 7 bases lining up with TRBD1. This CDR3 contains 12 residues. J gave up 11 bases and V 4 bases, and 7 bases lay outside the gene matches. Germline CDR1 and CDR2: SGDLS and YYNGEE. CDR3 coding DNA: TGTGCCAGCAGCACCCAAGGGGGCTTGCAGTATTTT. Amino acids: CASSTQGGLQYF.